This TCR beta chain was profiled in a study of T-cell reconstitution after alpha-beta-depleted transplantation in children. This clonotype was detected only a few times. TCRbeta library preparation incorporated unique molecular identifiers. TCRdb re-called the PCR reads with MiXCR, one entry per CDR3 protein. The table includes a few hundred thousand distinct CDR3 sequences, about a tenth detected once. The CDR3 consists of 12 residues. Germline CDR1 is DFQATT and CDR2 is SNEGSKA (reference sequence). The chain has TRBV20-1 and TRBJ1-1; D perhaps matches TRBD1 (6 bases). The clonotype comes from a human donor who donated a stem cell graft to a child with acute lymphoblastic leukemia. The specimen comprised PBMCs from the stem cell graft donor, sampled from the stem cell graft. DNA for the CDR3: TGCACCACTGTGGGGGGCAACACTGAAGCTTTCTTT. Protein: CTTVGGNTEAFF.